The clone carrying this T cell receptor (beta chain) was counted between two and nine times. Its matching antigen is unknown. These data belong to a study of T cells after yellow fever vaccination. About the study: Low-cell-number fractions were prepared with SMART-Seq v4 Ultra Low Input. Overall study results and limits: The CD4 compartment and the CD8 compartment contained a small share of clonotypes in common.

As TCR cDNA was made by 5'RACE template switching, a universal primer site and UMIs were added. TCRdb itself ran the 5' RACE reads through MiXCR, one entry per CDR3 protein. The repertoire has just under 600,000 distinct CDR3 sequences, approximately 13% of them found once; the top ten carry about 14%. Sequences were derived from PBMCs, sampled on the day of the yellow fever booster vaccination. This clonotype originated in a young man who received the YFV17D yellow fever vaccine.

The CDR3, as DNA: TGTGCCACGAGCTTTAGCTCCTACAATGAGCAGTTCTTC. Its protein is CATSFSSYNEQFF. The gene calls are TRBV12-3 or TRBV12-4 and TRBJ2-1; the D is unclear. The CDR3 totals 13 residues. The V gene lost 10 bases and the J gene lost 0 bases, with 10 bases spanning the gap.